This T cell receptor (beta chain) was profiled in a study of T cells in Graves' hyperthyroidism and ophthalmopathy. This clonotype occurred many times. Its specificity is unknown. The germline V gene has CDR1 MNHNS and CDR2 SASEGT. This CDR3 has 14 residues. Trimming cost V 5 bases and J 2 bases; bases outside gene matches: 4. Amplification of TCR beta CDR3 regions used RNA as the template. Initially, a first-round RT-PCR of the TCR CDR3 employed the HTBI primer set. Each CDR3 protein gets one entry after TCRdb re-called the multiplex PCR reads with MiXCR. The sample has 450,000 to 650,000 distinct CDR3 sequences, 13% to 15% seen once. Disease lasting under 3 months, a NOSPECS grade of at least 4, and a Clinical Activity Score of at least 3 were features of the ophthalmopathy patients. Diagnosis rested on symptoms, serum thyroxine and TRAb, thyroid ultrasound, and orbital computed tomography. Whole-study results and caveats: Expanded thyroid clonotypes (above 0.001) were mostly also found in blood.

The chain employs TRBV6-1 and TRBJ2-7; 9 bases fit TRBD2. The sequencing sample was made of blood. The clonotype originates from a woman aged 18 to 35 with Graves' ophthalmopathy. The chain's CDR3 is CASSWTSETYEQYF. CDR3 sequence (DNA): TGTGCCAGCAGTTGGACTAGCGAAACCTACGAGCAGTACTTC.